The T cell receptor beta chain described here comes from a study of regulatory T cells in long-lasting Graves disease. Study results and limitations: Newly diagnosed Graves' patients exceeded persistent ones in TCR diversity.

Researchers made TCR beta libraries by using iRepertoire HTBI primers and running Arm-PCR on CDR3 regions. TCRdb used MiXCR to reprocess the multiplex PCR reads, holding one entry per CDR3 protein. The data show roughly 400,000 distinct CDR3 sequences, under 25% seen once. Time point indicated: persistent/refractory GD, antithyroid drugs over 5 years with positive TRAb. After RNA was extracted from PBMCs, the TCR library was made from it. In this sample, this clonotype turned up many times. Its antigen remains unknown. This TCR came from a female donor with Graves disease. Here the sequenced sample was peripheral blood mononuclear cells (PBMCs), taken when the disease was refractory, from a patient treated with antithyroid drugs.

The CDR3 protein is CASSLAGFDGSEQYF. CDR3 bases: TGTGCCAGCAGCTTAGCGGGCTTTGACGGGTCCGAGCAGTACTTC. The V call is TRBV11-2, the J call TRBJ2-7; no definite D call. The CDR3 spans 15 residues. Germline loops: CDR1 SGHAT, CDR2 FQNNGV. Trimming removed 1 base from V and 6 bases from J, with 16 bases in between.